This TCR beta chain originates from a study of cytomegalovirus exposure and HLA in healthy donors. PCR primers comprised 60 Vbeta and 13 Jbeta primers. Per the authors' pipeline: In a later analysis, of about 80 million unique beta chains, around 9.9 million appeared in at least two donors. Sequencing was performed with immunoSEQ multiplex PCR; in TCRdb, only in-frame clones are kept and a portion is missing. That table supplies the V and J calls and clone size; D and trimming were determined from the DNA. The sample carries about 120,000 clones, about 8% recorded once. CDR1 and CDR2 (germline): SGHVS, FQNEAQ. The ends were cut back, 3 bases at V and 8 bases at J, with 19 bases in the middle. The CDR3 runs 16 residues.

What was sequenced was PBMCs. The chain couples TRBV7-8 to TRBJ2-2; the D gene is possibly TRBD2 (6 bases). The source is a woman in her forties in good health and CMV-seropositive. Written as DNA, the CDR3 is TGTGCCAGCAGCTTCCGGGACTTAACGGCGGCAGGGGAGCTGTTTTTT. It specifies CASSFRDLTAAGELFF.